Following are 4 T cell receptor beta chains from one sample sequenced in a study of cytomegalovirus exposure and HLA in healthy donors. This PCR relied on a set of 60 Vbeta primers and 13 Jbeta primers. Using immunoSEQ multiplex PCR, the repertoire was profiled, and TCRdb retains in-frame clones only, with some absent. The sample contains 100,000 to 150,000 clones, about 78% of which appear only once. The specimen sequenced was PBMCs. The receptors here all came from a female donor in good health and CMV-seronegative.

This chain connects TRBV4-2 to TRBJ2-5; the D gene is possibly TRBD2 (7 bases). The end of the DNA fits TRBJ2-7 better, so the J call may be wrong. This CDR3 contains 17 residues. Germline V gene data show CDR1 as LGHNA and CDR2 as YNFKEQ. The CDR3 DNA reads as TGTGCCAGCAGCCCCTCCGGGGGGACATCCCATTCCTACGAGCAGTACTTC. The encoded protein is CASSPSGGTSHSYEQYF.

The gene calls are TRBV28 and TRBJ1-1; a possible D gene is TRBD1 (6 bases). Trimming removed 7 bases at V and 0 bases at J, with 12 bases between. Germline CDR1 and CDR2: MDHEN and SYDVKM. The CDR3 loop spans 14 amino acids. The CDR3: CASNFDRLNTEAFF. CDR3 bases: TGTGCCAGCAACTTTGACAGGTTGAACACTGAAGCTTTCTTT.

About this clone: Distinct nucleotide sequences in the sample also encode this CDR3. V usage is TRBV7-6 and J usage is TRBJ1-1, with D unresolved. V was trimmed by 1 base and J by 1 base, leaving 4 bases between them. Germline CDR1 and CDR2: SGHVS and FNYEAQ. The CDR3 is 13 residues long. This CDR3 reads CASSLEQNTEAFF. CDR3 in DNA: TGTGCCAGCAGCTTAGAGCAGAACACTGAAGCTTTCTTT.

This chain uses TRBV5-8 with TRBJ2-3; D remains ambiguous. The CDR3 totals 15 residues. Germline CDR1 and CDR2: SGHTS and YDEGEE. The germline V and J ends were trimmed by 0 bases and 2 bases, with 10 bases remaining between them. The CDR3 DNA follows: TGTGCCAGCAGCTTGGAGACACGGCCCACAGATACGCAGTATTTT. Its translation is CASSLETRPTDTQYF.